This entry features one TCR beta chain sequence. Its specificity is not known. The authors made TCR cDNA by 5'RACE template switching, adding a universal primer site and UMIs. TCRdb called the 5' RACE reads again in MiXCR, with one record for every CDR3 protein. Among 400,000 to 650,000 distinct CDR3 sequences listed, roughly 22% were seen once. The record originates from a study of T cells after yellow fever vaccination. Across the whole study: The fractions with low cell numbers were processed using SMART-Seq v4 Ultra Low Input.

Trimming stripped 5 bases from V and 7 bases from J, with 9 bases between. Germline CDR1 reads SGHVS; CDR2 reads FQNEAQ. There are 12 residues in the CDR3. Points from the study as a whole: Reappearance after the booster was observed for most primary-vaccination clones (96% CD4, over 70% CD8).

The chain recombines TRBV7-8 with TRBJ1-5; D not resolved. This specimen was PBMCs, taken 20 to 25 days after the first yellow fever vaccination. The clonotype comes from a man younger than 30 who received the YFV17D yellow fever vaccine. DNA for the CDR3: TGTGCCAGCAGCCCCCCACGCCAGCCCCAGCATTTT. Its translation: CASSPPRQPQHF. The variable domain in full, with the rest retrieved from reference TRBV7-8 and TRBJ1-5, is GAGVSQSPRYKVAKRGQDVALRCDPISGHVSLFWYQQALGQGPEFLTYFQNEAQLDKSGLPSDRFFAERPEGSVSTLKIQRTQQEDSAVYLCASSPPRQPQHFGDGTRLSIL.